This TCR beta chain was identified in a study of cytomegalovirus exposure and HLA in healthy donors. Study-level findings and limits: Subsequent analysis showed first-cohort TCR clusters tending to co-occur in more than 90 validation repertoires.

Using immunoSEQ multiplex PCR, the repertoire was profiled, and TCRdb retains in-frame clones only, with some absent. The table records tens of thousands of clones, over 85% of them present only once. Donors came from a validation cohort of 95 to 150 subjects, distinct from the first 666-subject cohort. Worth noting for this clone: As yet, its antigen is unknown.

The V gene end was trimmed by 0 bases and the J gene end by 9 bases; junction bases not matched to a gene: 5. Germline CDR1 MNHEY, CDR2 SVGAGI. The CDR3 sequence is 14 residues long. J is TRBJ2-1 and V is TRBV6-5; 7 bases agree with TRBD1. This receptor was obtained from a man aged 18 to 30 in good health and CMV-seropositive. The material sequenced was PBMCs. CDR3 DNA sequence: TGTGCCAGCAGTTACTCAGGGACAGAAATTGAGCAGTTCTTC. Translated, it gives CASSYSGTEIEQFF.